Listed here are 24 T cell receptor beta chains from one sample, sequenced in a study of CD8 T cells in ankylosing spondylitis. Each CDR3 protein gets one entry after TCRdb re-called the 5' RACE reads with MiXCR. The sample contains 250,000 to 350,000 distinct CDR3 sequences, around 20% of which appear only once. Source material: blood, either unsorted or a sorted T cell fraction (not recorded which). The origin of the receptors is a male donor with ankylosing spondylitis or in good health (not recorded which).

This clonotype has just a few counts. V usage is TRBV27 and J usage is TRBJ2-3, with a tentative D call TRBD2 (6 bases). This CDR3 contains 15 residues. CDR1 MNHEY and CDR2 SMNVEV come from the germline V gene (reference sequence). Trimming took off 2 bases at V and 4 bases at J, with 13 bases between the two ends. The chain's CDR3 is CASSLEGWEADTQYF. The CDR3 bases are TGTGCCAGCAGTTTAGAGGGGTGGGAGGCAGATACGCAGTATTTT.

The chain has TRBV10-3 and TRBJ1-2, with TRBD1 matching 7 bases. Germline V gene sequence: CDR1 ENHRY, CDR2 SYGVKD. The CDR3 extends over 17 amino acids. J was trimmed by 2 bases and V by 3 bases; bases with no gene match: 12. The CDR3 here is CAISDLGRQGDNYGYTF. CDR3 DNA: TGTGCCATCAGTGACTTAGGCCGGCAGGGGGACAACTATGGCTACACCTTC.

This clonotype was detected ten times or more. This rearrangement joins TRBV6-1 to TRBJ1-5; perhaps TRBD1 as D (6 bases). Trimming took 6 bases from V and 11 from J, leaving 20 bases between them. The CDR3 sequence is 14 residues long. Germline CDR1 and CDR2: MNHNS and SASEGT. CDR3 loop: CASSTRGPQGAQHF. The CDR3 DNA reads TGTGCCAGCAGCACCAGGGGACCTCAGGGAGCCCAGCATTTT.

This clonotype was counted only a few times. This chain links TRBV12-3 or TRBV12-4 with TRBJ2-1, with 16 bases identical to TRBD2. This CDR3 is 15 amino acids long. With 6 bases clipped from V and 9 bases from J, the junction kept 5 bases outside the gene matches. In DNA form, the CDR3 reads TGTGCCAGCAGCCAGGGACTAGCGGGGGGGCGTGAGCAGTTCTTC. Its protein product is CASSQGLAGGREQFF.

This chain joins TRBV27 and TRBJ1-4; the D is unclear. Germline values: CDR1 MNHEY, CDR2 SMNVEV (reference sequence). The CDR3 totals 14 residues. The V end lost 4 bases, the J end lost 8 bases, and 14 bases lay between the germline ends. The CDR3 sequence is CASSSLGFGEKLFF. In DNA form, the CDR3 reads TGTGCCAGCAGTTCCCTGGGGTTCGGGGAAAAACTGTTTTTT.

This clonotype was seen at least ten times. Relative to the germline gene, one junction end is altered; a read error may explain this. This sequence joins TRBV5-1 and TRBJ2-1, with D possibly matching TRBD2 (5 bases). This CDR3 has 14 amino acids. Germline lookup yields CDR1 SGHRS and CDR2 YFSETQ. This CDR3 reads CASSLSGSYNEQFF. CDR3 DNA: TGTGCCAGCAGTTTAAGCGGCTCCTACAATGAGCAGTTCTTC.

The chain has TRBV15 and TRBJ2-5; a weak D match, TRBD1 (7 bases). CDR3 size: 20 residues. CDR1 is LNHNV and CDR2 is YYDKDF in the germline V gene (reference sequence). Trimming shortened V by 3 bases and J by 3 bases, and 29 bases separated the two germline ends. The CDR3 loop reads CATSSKDRDGTWARKETQYF. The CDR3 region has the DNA TGTGCCACCAGCAGTAAAGACAGGGATGGGACTTGGGCCCGGAAAGAGACCCAGTACTTC. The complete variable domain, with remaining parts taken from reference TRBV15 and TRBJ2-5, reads DAMVIQNPRYQVTQFGKPVTLSCSQTLNHNVMYWYQQKSSQAPKLLFHYYDKDFNNEADTPDNFQSRRPNTSFCFLDIRSPGLGDTAMYLCATSSKDRDGTWARKETQYFGPGTRLLVL.

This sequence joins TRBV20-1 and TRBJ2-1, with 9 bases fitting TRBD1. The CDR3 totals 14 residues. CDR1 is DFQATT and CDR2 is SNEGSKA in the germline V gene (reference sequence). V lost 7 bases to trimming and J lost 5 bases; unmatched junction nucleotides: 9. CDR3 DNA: TGCAGTGTTAGGGGGACAGGGAGGGACAATGAGCAGTTCTTC. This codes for CSVRGTGRDNEQFF.

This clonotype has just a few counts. The CDR3 DNA is TGTGCCAGCAGCCGTACCCAGGGGACTGAAGCTTTCTTT. Its translation is CASSRTQGTEAFF. The V gene is TRBV3-1, the J gene TRBJ1-1, with D tentatively TRBD1 (6 bases). CDR3 length equals 13 residues. V lost 4 bases and J lost 5, with 11 bases in between. CDR1 is LGHDT, CDR2 YNNKEL, per germline (reference sequence). The variable domain in full, with the rest retrieved from reference TRBV3-1 and TRBJ1-1, is DTAVSQTPKYLVTQMGNDKSIKCEQNLGHDTMYWYKQDSKKFLKIMFSYNNKELIINETVPNRFSPKSPDKAHLNLHINSLELGDSAVYFCASSRTQGTEAFFGQGTRLTVV.

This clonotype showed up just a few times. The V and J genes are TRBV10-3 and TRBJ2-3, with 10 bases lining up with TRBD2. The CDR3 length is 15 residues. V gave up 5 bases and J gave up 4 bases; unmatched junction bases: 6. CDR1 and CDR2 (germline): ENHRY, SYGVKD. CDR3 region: CAISSLAGVSDTQYF. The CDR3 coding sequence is TGTGCCATCAGTTCCCTAGCGGGAGTTTCAGATACGCAGTATTTT.

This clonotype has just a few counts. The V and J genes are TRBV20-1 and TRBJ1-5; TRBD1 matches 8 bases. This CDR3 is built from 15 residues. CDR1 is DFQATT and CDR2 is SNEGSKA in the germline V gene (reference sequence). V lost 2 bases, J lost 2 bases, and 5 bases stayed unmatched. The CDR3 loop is CSARQDRERNQPQHF. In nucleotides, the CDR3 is TGCAGTGCTAGACAGGACAGGGAACGCAATCAGCCCCAGCATTTT.

In nucleotides, the CDR3 is TGCAGTGCTCACGGGCTAAATCTGGGGAGTGAGCAGTTCTTC. This codes for CSAHGLNLGSEQFF. This chain links TRBV20-1 with TRBJ2-1; maybe TRBD2 (5 bases). Germline V lookup: CDR1 DFQATT, CDR2 SNEGSKA (reference sequence). The CDR3 is made up of 14 amino acids. V was shortened by 5 bases and J by 9 bases, with 20 bases between the two germline ends.

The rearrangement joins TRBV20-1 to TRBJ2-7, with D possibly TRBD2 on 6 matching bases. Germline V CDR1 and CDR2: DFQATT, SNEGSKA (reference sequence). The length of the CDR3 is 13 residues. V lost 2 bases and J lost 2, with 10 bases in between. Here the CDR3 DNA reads TGCAGTGCTAGATCCCCTAGCGCCTACGAGCAGTACGTC. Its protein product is CSARSPSAYEQYV.

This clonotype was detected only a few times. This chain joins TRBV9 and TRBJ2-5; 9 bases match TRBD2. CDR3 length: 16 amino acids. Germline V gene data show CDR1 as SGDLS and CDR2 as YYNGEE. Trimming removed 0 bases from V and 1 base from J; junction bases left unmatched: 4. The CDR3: CASSVASGVVQETQYF. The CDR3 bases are TGTGCCAGCAGCGTAGCTAGCGGGGTAGTCCAAGAGACCCAGTACTTC.

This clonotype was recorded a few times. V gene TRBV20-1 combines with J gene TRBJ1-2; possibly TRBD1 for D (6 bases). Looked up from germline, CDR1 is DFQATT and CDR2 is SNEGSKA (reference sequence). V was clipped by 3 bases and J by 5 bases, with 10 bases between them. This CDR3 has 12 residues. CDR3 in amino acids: CSASGGRYGYTF. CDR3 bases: TGCAGTGCTAGCGGGGGCCGGTATGGCTACACCTTC.

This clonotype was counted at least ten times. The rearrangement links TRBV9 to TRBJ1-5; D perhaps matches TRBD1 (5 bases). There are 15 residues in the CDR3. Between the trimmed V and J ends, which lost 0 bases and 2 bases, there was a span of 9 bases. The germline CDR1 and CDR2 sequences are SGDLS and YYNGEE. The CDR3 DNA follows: TGTGCCAGCAGCGTAGGCCCGGGGGGCAATCAGCCCCAGCATTTT. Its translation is CASSVGPGGNQPQHF.

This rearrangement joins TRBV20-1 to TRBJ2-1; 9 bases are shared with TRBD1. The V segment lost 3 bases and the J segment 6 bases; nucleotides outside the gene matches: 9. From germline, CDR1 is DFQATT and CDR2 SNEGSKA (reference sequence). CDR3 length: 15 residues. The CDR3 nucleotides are TGCAGTGCTAGCGCGAACAGGGGGCTCGGCAATGAGCAGTTCTTC. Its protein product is CSASANRGLGNEQFF.

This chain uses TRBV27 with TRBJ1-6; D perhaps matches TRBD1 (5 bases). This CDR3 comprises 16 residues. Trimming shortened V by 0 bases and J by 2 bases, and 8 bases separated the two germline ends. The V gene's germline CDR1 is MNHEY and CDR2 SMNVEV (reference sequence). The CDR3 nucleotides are TGTGCCAGCAGTTTATCCGGGGCTACCTATAATTCACCCCTCCACTTT. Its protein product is CASSLSGATYNSPLHF.

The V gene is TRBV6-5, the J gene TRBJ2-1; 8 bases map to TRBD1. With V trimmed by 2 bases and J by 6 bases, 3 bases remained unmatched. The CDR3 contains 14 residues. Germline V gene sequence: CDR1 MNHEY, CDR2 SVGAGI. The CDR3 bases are TGTGCCAGCAGTTACCGGACAGGGTCCAATGAGCAGTTCTTC. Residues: CASSYRTGSNEQFF.

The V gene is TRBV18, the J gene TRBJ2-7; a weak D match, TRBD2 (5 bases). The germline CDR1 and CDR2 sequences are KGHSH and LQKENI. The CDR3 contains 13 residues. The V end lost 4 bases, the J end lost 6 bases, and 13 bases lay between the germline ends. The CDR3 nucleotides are TGTGCCAGCTCACAGACTACGGTGTCCGAGCAGTACGTC. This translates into CASSQTTVSEQYV.

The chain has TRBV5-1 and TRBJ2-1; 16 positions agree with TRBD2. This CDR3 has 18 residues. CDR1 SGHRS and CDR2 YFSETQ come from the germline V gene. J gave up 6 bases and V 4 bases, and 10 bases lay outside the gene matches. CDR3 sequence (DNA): TGCGCCAGCAGCCTAGGGACTAGCGGGGGGGACGGTTTCAATGAGCAGTTCTTC. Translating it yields CASSLGTSGGDGFNEQFF.

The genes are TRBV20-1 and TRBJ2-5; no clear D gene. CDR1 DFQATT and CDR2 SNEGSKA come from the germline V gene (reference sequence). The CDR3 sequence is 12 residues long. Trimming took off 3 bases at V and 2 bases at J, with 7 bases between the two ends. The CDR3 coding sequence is TGCAGTGCTAGCGGGTTTCAAGAGACCCAGTACTTC. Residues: CSASGFQETQYF.

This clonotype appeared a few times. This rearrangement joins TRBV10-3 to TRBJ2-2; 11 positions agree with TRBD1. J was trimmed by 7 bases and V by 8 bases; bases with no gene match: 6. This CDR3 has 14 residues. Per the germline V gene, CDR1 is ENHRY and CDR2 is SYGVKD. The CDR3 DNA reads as TGTGCCATCGGCGGACAGGGGGCCGTCGGGGAGCTGTTTTTT. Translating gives CAIGGQGAVGELFF.

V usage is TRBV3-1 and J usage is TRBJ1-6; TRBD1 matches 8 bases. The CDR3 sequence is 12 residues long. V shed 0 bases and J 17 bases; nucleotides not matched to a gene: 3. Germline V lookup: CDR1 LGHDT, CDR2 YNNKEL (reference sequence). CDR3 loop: CASSQEGGQVHF. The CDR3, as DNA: TGTGCCAGCAGCCAAGAGGGGGGACAGGTCCACTTT.